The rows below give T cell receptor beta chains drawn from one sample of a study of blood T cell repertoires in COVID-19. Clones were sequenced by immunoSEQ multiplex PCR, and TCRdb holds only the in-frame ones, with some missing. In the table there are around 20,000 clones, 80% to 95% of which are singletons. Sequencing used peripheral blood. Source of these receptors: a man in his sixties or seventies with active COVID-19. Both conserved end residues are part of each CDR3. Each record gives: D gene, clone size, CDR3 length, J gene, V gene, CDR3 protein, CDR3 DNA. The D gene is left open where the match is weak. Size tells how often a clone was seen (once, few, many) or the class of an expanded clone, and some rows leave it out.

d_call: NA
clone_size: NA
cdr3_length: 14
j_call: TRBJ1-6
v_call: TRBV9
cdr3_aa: CASSLDGYNSPLHF
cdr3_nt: TGTGCCAGCAGCTTAGACGGCTATAATTCACCCCTCCACTTT

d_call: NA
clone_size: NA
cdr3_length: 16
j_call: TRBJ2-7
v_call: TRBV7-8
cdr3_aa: CASSFSGTAVAYEQYF
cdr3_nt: TGTGCCAGCAGCTTTAGTGGAACTGCGGTCGCCTACGAGCAGTACTTC

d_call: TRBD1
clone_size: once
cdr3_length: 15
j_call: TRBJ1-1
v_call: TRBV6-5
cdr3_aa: CASTLSGTGNTEAFF
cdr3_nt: TGTGCCAGCACTCTATCCGGGACAGGGAACACTGAAGCTTTCTTT

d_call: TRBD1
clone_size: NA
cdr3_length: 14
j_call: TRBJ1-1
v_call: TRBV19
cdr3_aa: CASSILQGNAEAFF
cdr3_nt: TGTGCCAGTAGTATCTTACAGGGGAACGCTGAAGCTTTCTTT

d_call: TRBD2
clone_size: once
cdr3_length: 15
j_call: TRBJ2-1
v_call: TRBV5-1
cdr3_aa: CASRPGTSSYNEQFF
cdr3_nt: TGCGCCAGCAGACCCGGGACTAGCAGTTACAATGAGCAGTTCTTC

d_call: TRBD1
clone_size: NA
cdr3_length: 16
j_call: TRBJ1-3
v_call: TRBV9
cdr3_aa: CASSATGGNNGNTIYF
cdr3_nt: TGTGCCAGCAGCGCAACAGGGGGCAATAACGGAAACACCATATATTTT

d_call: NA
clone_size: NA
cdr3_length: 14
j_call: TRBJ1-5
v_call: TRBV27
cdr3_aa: CASSPNRGNQPQHF
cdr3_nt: TGTGCCAGCAGCCCGAATCGGGGCAATCAGCCCCAGCATTTT

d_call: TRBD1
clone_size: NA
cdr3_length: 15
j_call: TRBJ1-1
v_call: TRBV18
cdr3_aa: CASSPQTGVNTEAFF
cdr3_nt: TGTGCCAGCTCACCACAGACAGGGGTAAACACTGAAGCTTTCTTT

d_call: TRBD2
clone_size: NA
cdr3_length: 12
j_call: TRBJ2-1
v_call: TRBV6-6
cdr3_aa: CASSYGRREDLF
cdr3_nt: TGTGCCAGCAGTTACGGGCGGCGGGAGGACCTCTTC

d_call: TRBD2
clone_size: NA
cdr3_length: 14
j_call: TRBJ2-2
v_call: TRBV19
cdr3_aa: CASSSGRETGELFF
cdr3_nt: TGTGCCAGTAGTAGCGGGAGAGAAACCGGGGAGCTGTTTTTT

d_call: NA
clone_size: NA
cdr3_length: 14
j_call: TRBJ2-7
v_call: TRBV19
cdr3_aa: CASSIGGRLDEQYF
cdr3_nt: TGTGCCAGTAGTATCGGAGGGAGGTTGGACGAGCAGTACTTC

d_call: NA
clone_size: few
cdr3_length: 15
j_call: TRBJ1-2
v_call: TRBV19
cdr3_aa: CASSTSTGWGYGYTF
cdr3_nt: TGTGCCAGTAGTACTTCGACAGGATGGGGGTATGGCTACACCTTC

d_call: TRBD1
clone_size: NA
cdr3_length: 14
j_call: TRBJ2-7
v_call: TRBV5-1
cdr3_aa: CASSPQQGFHEQYF
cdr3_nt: TGCGCCAGCAGCCCCCAACAGGGGTTCCACGAGCAGTACTTC

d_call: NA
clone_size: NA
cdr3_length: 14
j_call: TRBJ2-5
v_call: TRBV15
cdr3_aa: CATSRDTIQETQYF
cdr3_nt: TGTGCCACCAGCAGGGACACCATCCAAGAGACCCAGTACTTC

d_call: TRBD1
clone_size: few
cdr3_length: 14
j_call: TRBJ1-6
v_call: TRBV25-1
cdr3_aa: CASSPGQGNSPLHF
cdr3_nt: TGTGCCAGCAGTCCGGGACAGGGGAATTCACCCCTCCACTTT

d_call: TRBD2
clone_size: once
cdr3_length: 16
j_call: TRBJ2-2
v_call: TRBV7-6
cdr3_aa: CASSLGGGSNTGELFF
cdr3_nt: TGTGCCAGCAGCTTAGGGGGAGGGAGCAACACCGGGGAGCTGTTTTTT

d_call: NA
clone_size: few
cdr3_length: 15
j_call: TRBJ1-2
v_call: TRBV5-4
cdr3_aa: CASRPYSGRGSGYTF
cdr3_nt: TGTGCCAGCAGACCCTACAGCGGTCGGGGAAGTGGCTACACCTTC

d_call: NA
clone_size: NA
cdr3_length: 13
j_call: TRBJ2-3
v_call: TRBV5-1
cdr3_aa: CASGSGSTDTQYF
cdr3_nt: TGCGCCAGTGGGAGTGGGAGCACAGATACGCAGTATTTT

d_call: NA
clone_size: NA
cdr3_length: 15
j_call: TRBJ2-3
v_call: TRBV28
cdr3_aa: CASSWGGRVTDTQYF
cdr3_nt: TGTGCCAGCAGTTGGGGGGGGCGGGTCACAGATACGCAGTATTTT

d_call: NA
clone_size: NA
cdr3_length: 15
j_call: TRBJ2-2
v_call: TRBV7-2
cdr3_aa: CASSLAWATDGELFF
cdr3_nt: TGTGCCAGCAGCTTAGCGTGGGCGACGGACGGGGAGCTGTTTTTT

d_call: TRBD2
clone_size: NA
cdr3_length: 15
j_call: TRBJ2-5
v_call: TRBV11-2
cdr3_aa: CASSIVGGGAETQYF
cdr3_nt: TGTGCCAGCAGCATAGTCGGCGGGGGGGCAGAGACCCAGTACTTC

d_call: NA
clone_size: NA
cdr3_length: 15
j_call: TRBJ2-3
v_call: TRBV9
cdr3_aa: CASSVSGSVGDTQYF
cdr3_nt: TGTGCCAGCAGCGTATCCGGCAGCGTTGGGGATACGCAGTATTTT

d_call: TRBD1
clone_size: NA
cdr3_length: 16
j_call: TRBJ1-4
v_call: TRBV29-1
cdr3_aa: CSVVVRDRKGGEKLFF
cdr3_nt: TGCAGCGTTGTAGTCCGGGACAGGAAAGGAGGCGAAAAACTGTTTTTT

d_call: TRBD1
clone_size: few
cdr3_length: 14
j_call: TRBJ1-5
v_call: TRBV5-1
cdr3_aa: CASSLDRGDQPQHF
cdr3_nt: TGCGCCAGCAGCTTGGACAGGGGTGATCAGCCCCAGCATTTT

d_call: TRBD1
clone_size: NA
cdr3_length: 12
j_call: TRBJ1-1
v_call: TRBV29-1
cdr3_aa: CSVEARGRGAFF
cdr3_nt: TGCAGCGTTGAAGCCAGGGGGCGAGGAGCTTTCTTT

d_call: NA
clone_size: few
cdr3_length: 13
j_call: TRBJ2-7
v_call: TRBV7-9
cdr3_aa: CASSLVGALEQYF
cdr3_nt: TGTGCCAGCAGCTTAGTAGGGGCCCTCGAGCAGTACTTC

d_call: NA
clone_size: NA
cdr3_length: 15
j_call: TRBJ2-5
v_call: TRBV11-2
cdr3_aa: CASSLEGTRKKTQYF
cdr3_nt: TGTGCCAGCAGCTTAGAGGGGACTCGCAAGAAGACCCAGTACTTC

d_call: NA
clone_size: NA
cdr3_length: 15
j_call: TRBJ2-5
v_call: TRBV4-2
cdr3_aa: CASSQDPLVQETQYF
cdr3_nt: TGTGCCAGCAGCCAAGATCCCCTAGTACAAGAGACCCAGTACTTC

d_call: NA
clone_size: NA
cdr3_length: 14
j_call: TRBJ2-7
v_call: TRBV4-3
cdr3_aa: CASSQDRQGYEQYF
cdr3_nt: TGCGCCAGCAGCCAAGATAGGCAGGGCTACGAGCAGTACTTC

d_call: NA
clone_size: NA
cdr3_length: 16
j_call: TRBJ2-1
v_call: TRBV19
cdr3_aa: CASSIVSSWADNEQFF
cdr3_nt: TGTGCCAGTAGTATAGTGTCTAGCTGGGCAGACAATGAGCAGTTCTTC

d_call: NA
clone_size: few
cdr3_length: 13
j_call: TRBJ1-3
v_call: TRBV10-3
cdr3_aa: CAISNSSGNTIYF
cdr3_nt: TGTGCCATCAGTAACAGCTCTGGAAACACCATATATTTT

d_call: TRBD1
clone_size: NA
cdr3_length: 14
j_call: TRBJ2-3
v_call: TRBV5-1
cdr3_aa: CASRIGQGATTQYF
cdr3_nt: TGCGCCAGCAGAATAGGCCAGGGGGCAACCACGCAGTATTTT

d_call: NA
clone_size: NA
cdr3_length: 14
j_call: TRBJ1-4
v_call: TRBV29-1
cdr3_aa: CSVGGPSPGEKLFF
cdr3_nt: TGCAGCGTTGGGGGCCCCTCCCCCGGTGAAAAACTGTTTTTT

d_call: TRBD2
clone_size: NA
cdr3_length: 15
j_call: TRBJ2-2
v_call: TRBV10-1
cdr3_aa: CASRLTSGVLGELFF
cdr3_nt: TGCGCCAGCAGACTGACTAGCGGGGTGCTCGGGGAGCTGTTTTTT

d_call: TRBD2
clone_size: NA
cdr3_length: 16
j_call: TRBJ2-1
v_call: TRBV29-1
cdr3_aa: CSVEAVGGGPYNEQFF
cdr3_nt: TGCAGCGTTGAAGCCGTTGGCGGGGGGCCTTACAATGAGCAGTTCTTC

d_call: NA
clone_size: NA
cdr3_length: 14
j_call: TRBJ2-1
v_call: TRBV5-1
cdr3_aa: CASSLRQENNEQFF
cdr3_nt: TGCGCCAGCAGCTTGAGGCAGGAAAACAATGAGCAGTTCTTC

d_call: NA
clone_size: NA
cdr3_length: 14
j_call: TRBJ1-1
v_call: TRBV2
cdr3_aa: CASRAQGMNTEAFF
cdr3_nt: TGTGCCAGCAGGGCACAGGGTATGAACACTGAAGCTTTCTTT

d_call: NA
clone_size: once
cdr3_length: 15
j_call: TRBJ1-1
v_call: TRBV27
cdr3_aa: CASSSQISGWREAFF
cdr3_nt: TGTGCCAGCAGTTCCCAAATATCGGGTTGGCGAGAAGCTTTCTTT

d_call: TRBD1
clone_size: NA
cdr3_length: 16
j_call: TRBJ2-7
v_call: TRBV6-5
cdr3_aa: CASSSLDRTLSYEQYF
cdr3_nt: TGTGCCAGCAGTTCCTTGGACAGGACACTCTCCTACGAGCAGTACTTC

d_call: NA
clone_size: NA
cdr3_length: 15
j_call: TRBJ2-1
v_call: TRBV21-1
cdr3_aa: CADRVRGFSYNEQFF
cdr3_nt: TGTGCCGACAGGGTGCGCGGGTTCTCCTACAATGAGCAGTTCTTC

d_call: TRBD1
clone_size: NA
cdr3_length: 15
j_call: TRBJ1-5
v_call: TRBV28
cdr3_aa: CASSLGTGSNQPQHF
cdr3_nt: TGTGCCAGCAGTTTAGGGACAGGGAGCAATCAGCCCCAGCATTTT

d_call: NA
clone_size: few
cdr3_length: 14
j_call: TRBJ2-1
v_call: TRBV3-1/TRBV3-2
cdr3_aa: CASSQRELGNEQFF
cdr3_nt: TGTGCCAGCAGCCAGAGGGAGTTAGGCAATGAGCAGTTCTTC

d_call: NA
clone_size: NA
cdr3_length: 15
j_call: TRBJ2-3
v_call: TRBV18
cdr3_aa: CASSRGLSEGDTQYF
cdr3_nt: TGTGCCAGCTCACGGGGACTCTCCGAGGGGGATACGCAGTATTTT

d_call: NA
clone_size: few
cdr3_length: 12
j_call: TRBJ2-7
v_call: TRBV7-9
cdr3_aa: CASSAGTYEQYF
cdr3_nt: TGTGCCAGCAGCGCGGGGACCTACGAGCAGTACTTC

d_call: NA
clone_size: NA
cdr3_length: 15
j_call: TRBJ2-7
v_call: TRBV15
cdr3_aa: CATSSPRTPAREQYF
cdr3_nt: TGTGCCACCAGCAGCCCTAGGACACCTGCTCGGGAGCAGTACTTC

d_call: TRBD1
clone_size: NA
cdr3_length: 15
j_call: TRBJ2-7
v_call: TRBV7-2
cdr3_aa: CASSKDRGNLYEQYF
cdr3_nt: TGTGCCAGCAGCAAGGACAGGGGGAACCTCTACGAGCAGTACTTC

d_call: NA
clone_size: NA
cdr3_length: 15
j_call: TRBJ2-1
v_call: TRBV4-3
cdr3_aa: CASAPEGSSYNEQFF
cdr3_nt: TGCGCCAGCGCTCCAGAGGGTTCCTCCTACAATGAGCAGTTCTTC

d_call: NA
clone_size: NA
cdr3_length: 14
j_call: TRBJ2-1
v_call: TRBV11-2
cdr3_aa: CASSSQGSYNEQFF
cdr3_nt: TGTGCCAGCAGCTCACAGGGCTCCTACAATGAGCAGTTCTTC

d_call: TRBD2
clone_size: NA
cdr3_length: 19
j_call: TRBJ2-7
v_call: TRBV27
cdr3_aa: CASSLAGTSGIPPRNEQYF
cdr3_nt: TGTGCCAGCAGTTTGGCCGGGACTAGCGGGATTCCCCCCCGGAACGAGCAGTACTTC

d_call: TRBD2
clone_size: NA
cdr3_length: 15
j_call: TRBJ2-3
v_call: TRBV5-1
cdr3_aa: CASSLSGGTTDTQYF
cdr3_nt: TGCGCCAGCAGTCTAAGCGGGGGGACCACAGATACGCAGTATTTT

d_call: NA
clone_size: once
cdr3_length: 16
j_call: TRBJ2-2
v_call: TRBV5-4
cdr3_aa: CASSAFWRTNTGELFF
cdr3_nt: TGTGCCAGCAGCGCCTTTTGGCGGACGAACACCGGGGAGCTGTTTTTT

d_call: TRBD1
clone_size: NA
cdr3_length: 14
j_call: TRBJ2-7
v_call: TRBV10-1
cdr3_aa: CASSASGTEYEQYF
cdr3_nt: TGCGCCAGCAGTGCGTCCGGGACAGAATACGAGCAGTACTTC

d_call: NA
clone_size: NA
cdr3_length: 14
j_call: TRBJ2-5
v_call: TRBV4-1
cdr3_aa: CASSLSPGQETQYF
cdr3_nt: TGCGCCAGCAGCCTCTCCCCGGGGCAAGAGACCCAGTACTTC

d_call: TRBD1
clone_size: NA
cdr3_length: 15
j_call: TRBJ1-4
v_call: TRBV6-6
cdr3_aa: CASSSTGRIEEKLFF
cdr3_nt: TGTGCCAGCAGTTCGACAGGGAGGATTGAGGAAAAACTGTTTTTT

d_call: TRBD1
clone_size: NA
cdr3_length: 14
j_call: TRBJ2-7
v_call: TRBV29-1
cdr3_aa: CSARDRGREYEQYF
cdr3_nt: TGCAGCGCCCGGGACAGGGGGCGAGAATACGAGCAGTACTTC

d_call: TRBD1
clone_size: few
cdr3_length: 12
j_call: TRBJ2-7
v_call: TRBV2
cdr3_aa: CASSADRGEQYF
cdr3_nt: TGTGCCAGCAGCGCCGACAGGGGCGAGCAGTACTTC

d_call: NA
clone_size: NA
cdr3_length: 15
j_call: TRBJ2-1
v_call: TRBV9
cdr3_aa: CASSVVQGLGNEQFF
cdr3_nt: TGTGCCAGCAGCGTAGTGCAGGGGCTGGGGAATGAGCAGTTCTTC

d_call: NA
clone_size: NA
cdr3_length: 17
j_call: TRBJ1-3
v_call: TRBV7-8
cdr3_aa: CASSPRGGSSSGNTIYF
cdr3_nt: TGTGCCAGCAGCCCCCGGGGGGGGTCGAGCTCTGGAAACACCATATATTTT

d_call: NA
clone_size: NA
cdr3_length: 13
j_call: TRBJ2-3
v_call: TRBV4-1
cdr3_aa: CASSHPKTDTQYF
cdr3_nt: TGCGCCAGCAGCCATCCTAAGACAGATACGCAGTATTTT